This T cell receptor beta chain emerged from a study of T cell clones after liver transplantation. V lost 3 bases and J lost 5, with 13 bases in between. The CDR3 runs to 14 residues. CDR1 is MNHEY, CDR2 SMNVEV, per germline (reference sequence). Profiling relied on immunoSEQ multiplex PCR, and the TCRdb table lists in-frame clones only, not all of them. The sample holds some 45,000 clones, around 84% seen once. Sequenced material: CD4+ T cells from blood, taken 24 months after liver transplant. The TCR originated in a human patient who received a liver transplant. Some T cells may originate from the graft donor. This sequence joins TRBV27 and TRBJ2-5; D is unresolved. The DNA for the CDR3 is TGTGCCAGCAGTTTGGCACGCTATAAGGAGACCCAGTACTTC. Its translation is CASSLARYKETQYF.